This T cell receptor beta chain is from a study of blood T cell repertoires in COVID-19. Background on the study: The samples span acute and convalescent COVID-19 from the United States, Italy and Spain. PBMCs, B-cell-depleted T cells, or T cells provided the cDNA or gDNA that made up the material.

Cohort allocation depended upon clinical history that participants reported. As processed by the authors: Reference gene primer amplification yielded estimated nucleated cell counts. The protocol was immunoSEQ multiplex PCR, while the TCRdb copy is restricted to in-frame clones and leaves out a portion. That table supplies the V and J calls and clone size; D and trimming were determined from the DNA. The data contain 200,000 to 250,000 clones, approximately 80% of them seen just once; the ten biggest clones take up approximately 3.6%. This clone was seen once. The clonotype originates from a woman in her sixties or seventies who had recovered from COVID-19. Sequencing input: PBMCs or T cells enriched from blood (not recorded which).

CDR3 amino acids: CASSPRDISDNEQFF. The CDR3 coding sequence is TGTGCCAGCAGCCCCCGGGACATTAGCGACAATGAGCAGTTCTTC. This chain uses TRBV7-3 with TRBJ2-1; TRBD1 is a possible D gene (6 bases). Per the germline V gene, CDR1 is SGHTA and CDR2 is FQGTGA. The ends were cut back, 5 bases at V and 5 bases at J, with 16 bases in the middle. The CDR3 is made up of 15 amino acids.